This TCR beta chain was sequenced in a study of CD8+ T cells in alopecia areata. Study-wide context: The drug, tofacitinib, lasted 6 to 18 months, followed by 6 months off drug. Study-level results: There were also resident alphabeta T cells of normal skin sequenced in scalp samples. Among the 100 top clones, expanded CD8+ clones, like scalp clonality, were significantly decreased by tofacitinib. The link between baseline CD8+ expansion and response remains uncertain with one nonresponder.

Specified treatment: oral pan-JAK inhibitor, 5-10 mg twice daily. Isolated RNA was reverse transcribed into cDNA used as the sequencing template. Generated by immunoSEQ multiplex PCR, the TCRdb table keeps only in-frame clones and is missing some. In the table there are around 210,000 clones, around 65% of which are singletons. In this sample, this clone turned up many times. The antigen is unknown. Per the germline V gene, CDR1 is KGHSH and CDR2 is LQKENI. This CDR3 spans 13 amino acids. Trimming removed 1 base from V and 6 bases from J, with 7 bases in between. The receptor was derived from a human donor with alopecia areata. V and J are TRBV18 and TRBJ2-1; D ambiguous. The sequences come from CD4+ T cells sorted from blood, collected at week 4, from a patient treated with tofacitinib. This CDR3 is CASSPRWGNEQFF. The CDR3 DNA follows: TGTGCCAGCTCACCACGGTGGGGCAATGAGCAGTTCTTC.